These 2 T cell receptor beta chains were sequenced from one sample in a study of OX40 agonist ivuxolimab in advanced cancers. Sequencing was performed with immunoSEQ multiplex PCR; in TCRdb, only in-frame clones are kept and a portion is missing. Here the sample spans about 12,000 clones, about three quarters being singletons. The material was CD4+ or CD8+ T cells sorted from blood, obtained in a trial of the OX40 agonist ivuxolimab. The source of these receptors is an adult with an advanced solid tumor such as melanoma, head and neck, liver or kidney cancer.

This chain links TRBV27 with TRBJ1-3; D unresolved. The CDR3 extends over 15 amino acids. Between the trimmed V and J ends, which lost 5 bases and 0 bases, there was a span of 11 bases. Germline lookup yields CDR1 MNHEY and CDR2 SMNVEV (reference sequence). The CDR3, as DNA: TGTGCCAGCAGTCCCTTTGCTAGCTCTGGAAACACCATATATTTT. Amino acid sequence: CASSPFASSGNTIYF.

The CDR3 here is CASSVEGYGYTF. Written as DNA, the CDR3 is TGTGCCAGCAGCGTAGAGGGGTATGGCTACACCTTC. This chain joins TRBV9 and TRBJ1-2; weak D call: TRBD1 (5 bases). V was cut by 0 bases and J by 5 bases, with 5 bases left in between. This CDR3 is built from 12 residues. The germline CDR1 and CDR2 sequences are SGDLS and YYNGEE.